This TCR beta chain emerged from a study of neurological immune-mediated disorders. TCRdb ran MiXCR on the 5' RACE reads and lists one entry per CDR3 protein. The repertoire holds roughly 23,000 distinct CDR3 sequences, with about 10% as singletons. Trimming left V 0 bases short and J 5 bases short, with 12 bases between. Germline V CDR1 and CDR2: SGHRS, YFSETQ. The CDR3 length is 15 residues. This clonotype is labeled medium-sized (0.01 to 0.1%). The source is a woman in her fifties or sixties with HTLV-1-associated myelopathy (HAM/TSP). Sequencing used PBMCs. The chain has TRBV5-1 and TRBJ2-1; D not resolved. The CDR3 DNA follows: TGCGCCAGCAGCTTGGCAGGACCGAAGAACAATGAGCAGTTCTTC. Its translation: CASSLAGPKNNEQFF.